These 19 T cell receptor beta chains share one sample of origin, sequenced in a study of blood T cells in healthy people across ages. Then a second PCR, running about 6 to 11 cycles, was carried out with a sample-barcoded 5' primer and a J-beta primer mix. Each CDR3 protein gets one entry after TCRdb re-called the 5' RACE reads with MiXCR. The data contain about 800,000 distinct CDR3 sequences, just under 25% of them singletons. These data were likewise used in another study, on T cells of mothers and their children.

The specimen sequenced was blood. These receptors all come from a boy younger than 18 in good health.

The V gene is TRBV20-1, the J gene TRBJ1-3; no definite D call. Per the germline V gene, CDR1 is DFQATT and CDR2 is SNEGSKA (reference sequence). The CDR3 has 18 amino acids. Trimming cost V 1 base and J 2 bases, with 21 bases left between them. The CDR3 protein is CSARGWGRGLTPGNTIYF. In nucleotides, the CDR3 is TGCAGTGCTAGAGGTTGGGGAAGAGGCCTGACCCCTGGAAACACCATATATTTT.

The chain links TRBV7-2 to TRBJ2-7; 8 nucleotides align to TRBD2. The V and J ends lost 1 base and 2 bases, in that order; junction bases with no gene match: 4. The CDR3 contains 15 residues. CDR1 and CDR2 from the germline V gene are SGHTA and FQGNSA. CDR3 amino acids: CASSLVAGPAYEQYF. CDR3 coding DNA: TGTGCCAGCAGCTTAGTAGCGGGGCCTGCCTACGAGCAGTACTTC.

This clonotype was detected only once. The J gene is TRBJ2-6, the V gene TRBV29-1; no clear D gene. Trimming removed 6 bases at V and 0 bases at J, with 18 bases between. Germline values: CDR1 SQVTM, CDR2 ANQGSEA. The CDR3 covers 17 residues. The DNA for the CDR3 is TGCAGCGTCTTTGGTAAGGGCGTTTCCTCTGGGGCCAACGTCCTGACTTTC. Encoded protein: CSVFGKGVSSGANVLTF.

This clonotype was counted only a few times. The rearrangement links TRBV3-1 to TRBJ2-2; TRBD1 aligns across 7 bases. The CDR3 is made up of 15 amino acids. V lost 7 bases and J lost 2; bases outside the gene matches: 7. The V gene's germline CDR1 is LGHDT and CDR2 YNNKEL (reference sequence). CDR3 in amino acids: CASTPRDRNTGELFF. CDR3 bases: TGTGCCAGCACTCCCCGGGACAGAAACACCGGGGAGCTGTTTTTT.

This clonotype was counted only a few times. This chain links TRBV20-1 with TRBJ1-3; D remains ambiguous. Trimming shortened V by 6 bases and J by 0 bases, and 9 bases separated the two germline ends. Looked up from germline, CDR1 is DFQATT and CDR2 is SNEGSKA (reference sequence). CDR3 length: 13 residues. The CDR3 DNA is TGCAGTGCGGCCCAAGTCTCTGGAAACACCATATATTTT. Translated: CSAAQVSGNTIYF.

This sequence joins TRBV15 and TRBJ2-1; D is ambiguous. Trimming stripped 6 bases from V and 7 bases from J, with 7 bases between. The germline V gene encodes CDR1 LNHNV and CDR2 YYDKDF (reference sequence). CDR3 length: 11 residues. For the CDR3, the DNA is TGTGCCACCAGGACGAATAATGAGCAGTTCTTC. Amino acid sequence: CATRTNNEQFF.

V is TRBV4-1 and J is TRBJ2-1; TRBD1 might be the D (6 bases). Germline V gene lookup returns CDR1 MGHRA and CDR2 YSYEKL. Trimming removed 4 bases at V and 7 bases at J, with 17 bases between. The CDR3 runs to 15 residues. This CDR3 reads CASSLLSRDNNEQFF. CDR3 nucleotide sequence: TGCGCCAGCAGCCTCCTGTCCCGGGACAATAATGAGCAGTTCTTC.

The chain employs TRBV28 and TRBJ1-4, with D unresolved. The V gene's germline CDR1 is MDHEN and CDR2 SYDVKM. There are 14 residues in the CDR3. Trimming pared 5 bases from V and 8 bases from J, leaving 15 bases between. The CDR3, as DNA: TGTGCCAGCAGTCCCGAGGGTCTAAGAGAAAAACTGTTTTTT. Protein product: CASSPEGLREKLFF.

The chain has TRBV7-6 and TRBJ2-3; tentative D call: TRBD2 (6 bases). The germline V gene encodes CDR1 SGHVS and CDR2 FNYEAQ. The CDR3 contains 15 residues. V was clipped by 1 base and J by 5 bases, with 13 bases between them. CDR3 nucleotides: TGTGCCAGCAGCTTAGACGGGGGTTCGAGAGATACGCAGTATTTT. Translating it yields CASSLDGGSRDTQYF.

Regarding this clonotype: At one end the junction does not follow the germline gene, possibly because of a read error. CDR3 sequence (DNA): TGTGCCAGCAACCAACGGACAGGGGGTGAAGCCTTCTTT. This sequence encodes CASNQRTGGEAFF. The chain employs TRBV6-2 or TRBV6-3 and TRBJ1-1, with 10 bases fitting TRBD1. The length of the CDR3 is 13 residues. CDR1 is MNHEY, CDR2 SVGEGT, per germline.

CDR3 sequence reads: CASSPFSYEKLFF. The CDR3 region has the DNA TGTGCCAGCAGCCCATTTTCTTATGAAAAACTGTTTTTT. The chain uses TRBV12-3 or TRBV12-4 and TRBJ1-4, with D uncertain. Trimming shortened V by 6 bases and J by 6 bases, and 11 bases separated the two germline ends. The CDR3 is made up of 13 amino acids.

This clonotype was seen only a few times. CDR3 residues: CAPKSRGTDTQYF. Here the CDR3 DNA reads TGTGCCCCTAAGAGCAGGGGGACAGATACGCAGTATTTT. The chain couples TRBV7-8 to TRBJ2-3; 7 bases line up with TRBD1. Germline-derived CDR1 and CDR2 are SGHVS and FQNEAQ. There are 13 residues in the CDR3. The V and J ends lost 11 bases and 3 bases, in that order; junction bases with no gene match: 8.

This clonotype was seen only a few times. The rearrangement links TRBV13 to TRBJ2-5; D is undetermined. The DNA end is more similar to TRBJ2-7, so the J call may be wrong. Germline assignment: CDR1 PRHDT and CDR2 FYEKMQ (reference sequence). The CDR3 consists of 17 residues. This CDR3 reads CASSYGSVRRRPYEQYF. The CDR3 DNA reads TGTGCCAGCAGCTATGGGTCGGTTCGCAGGCGACCCTACGAGCAGTACTTC.

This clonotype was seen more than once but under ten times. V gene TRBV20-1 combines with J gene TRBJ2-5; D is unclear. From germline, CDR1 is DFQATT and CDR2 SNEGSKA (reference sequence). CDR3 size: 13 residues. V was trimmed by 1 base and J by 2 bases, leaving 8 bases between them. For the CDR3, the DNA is TGCAGTGCTAGAGTCTCCCTTCAAGAGACCCAGTACTTC. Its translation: CSARVSLQETQYF.

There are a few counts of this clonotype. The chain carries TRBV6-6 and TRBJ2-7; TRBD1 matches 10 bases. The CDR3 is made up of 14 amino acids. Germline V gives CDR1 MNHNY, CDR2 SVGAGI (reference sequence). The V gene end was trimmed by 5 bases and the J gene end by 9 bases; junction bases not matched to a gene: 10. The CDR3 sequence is CASSTGTGVYGQYF. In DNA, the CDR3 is TGTGCCAGCAGTACCGGGACAGGGGTCTATGGGCAGTACTTC.

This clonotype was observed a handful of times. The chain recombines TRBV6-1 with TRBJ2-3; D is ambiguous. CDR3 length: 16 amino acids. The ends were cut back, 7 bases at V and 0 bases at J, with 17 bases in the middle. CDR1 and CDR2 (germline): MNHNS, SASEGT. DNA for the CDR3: TGTGCCAGCATTCCGGCAGACGACGCTAGCACAGATACGCAGTATTTT. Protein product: CASIPADDASTDTQYF.

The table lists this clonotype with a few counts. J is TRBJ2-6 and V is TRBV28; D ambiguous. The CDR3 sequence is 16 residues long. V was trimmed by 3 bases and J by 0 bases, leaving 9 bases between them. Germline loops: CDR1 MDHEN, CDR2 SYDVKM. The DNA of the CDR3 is TGTGCCAGCAGTTTGGGCAGGAGCTCTGGGGCCAACGTCCTGACTTTC. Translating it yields CASSLGRSSGANVLTF.

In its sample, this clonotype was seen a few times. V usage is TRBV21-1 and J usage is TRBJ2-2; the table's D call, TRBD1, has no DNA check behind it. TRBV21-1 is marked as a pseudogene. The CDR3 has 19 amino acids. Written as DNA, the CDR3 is TGTGCCAGCAGCAACAAAGACAGGGGGCCGGGGGGGCCGAGATGGGAGCTGTTTTTT. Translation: CASSNKDRGPGGPRWELFF.

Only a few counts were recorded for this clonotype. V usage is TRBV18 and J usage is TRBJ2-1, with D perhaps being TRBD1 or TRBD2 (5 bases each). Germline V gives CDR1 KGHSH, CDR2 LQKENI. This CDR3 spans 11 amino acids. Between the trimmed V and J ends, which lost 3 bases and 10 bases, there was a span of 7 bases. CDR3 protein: CASSPGVEQFF. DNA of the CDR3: TGTGCCAGCTCACCGGGGGTGGAGCAGTTCTTC.